This T cell receptor (beta chain) came from a study of T cell changes during pregnancy in multiple sclerosis. TCRdb's table, derived via immunoSEQ multiplex PCR, lists solely in-frame clones and lacks some. The repertoire consists of some 69,000 clones, with about 92% occurring once and the leading ten covering approximately 2%. Per germline, CDR1 ENHRY and CDR2 SYGVKD. With 8 bases removed from V and 4 bases from J, the gap between germline ends came to 15 bases. The CDR3 loop spans 13 amino acids. The table lists this clone with a count of one. The source of this sequence is a female donor in good health, enrolled as a control in a pregnancy study. The gene calls are TRBV10-3 and TRBJ2-7, with a tentative D call TRBD2 (6 bases). The source material was peripheral blood, sampled in the second trimester of pregnancy. CDR3 protein: CAIGGSPSYEQYF. The CDR3 coding sequence is TGTGCCATCGGGGGGTCCCCGTCATACGAGCAGTACTTC.